The 2 T cell receptor beta chains given below trace back to one sample, sequenced in a study of T-cell memory formation after mild COVID-19. Each CDR3 protein is one row after TCRdb ran MiXCR on the 5' RACE reads. The sample contains some 300,000 distinct CDR3 sequences, approximately 19% of which appear only once. Sample: PBMCs or a T cell subset sorted from them (not recorded which). These TCRs come from a young man who had mild COVID-19 (a few samples of this study predate the infection). Cell type and time point are not known.

DNA for the CDR3: TGTGCCAGCAGCTTGGGGTGGGTGGTGGAGGGCGGCGAGACCCAGTACTTC. Translation: CASSLGWVVEGGETQYF. The V gene is TRBV11-2, the J gene TRBJ2-5; D is perhaps TRBD2 (6 bases). Germline V gene data show CDR1 as SGHAT and CDR2 as FQNNGV. The CDR3 sequence is 17 residues long. V was shortened by 3 bases and J by 5 bases, with 22 bases between the two germline ends.

V usage is TRBV28 and J usage is TRBJ1-1; unclear D gene. This CDR3 has 12 amino acids. Trimming shortened V by 8 bases and J by 2 bases, and 9 bases separated the two germline ends. Germline lookup yields CDR1 MDHEN and CDR2 SYDVKM. CDR3 nucleotides: TGTGCCAGCCAGATGGGTAACACTGAAGCTTTCTTT. It is translated as CASQMGNTEAFF.